This T cell receptor (beta chain) was retrieved from a study of blood T cell repertoires in COVID-19. Study in general: PBMCs, B-cell-depleted T cells, or T cells were the source of the cDNA or gDNA that made up the material.

TCRdb's table, derived via immunoSEQ multiplex PCR, lists solely in-frame clones and lacks some. The sample contains roughly 380,000 clones, around 87% of which appear only once. Germline loops: CDR1 SGHTA, CDR2 FQGNSA. The CDR3 is made up of 13 amino acids. The junction had 1 base not matched to a gene; V was cut back by 5 bases and J by 4 bases. This chain joins TRBV7-2 and TRBJ1-1; TRBD1 matches at 10 bases. This TCR was sampled from a young man who had recovered from COVID-19. The material sequenced was PBMCs or T cells enriched from blood (not recorded which). In DNA, the CDR3 is TGTGCCAGCAGCAGGACAGGGGGCACTGAAGCTTTCTTT. Encoded protein: CASSRTGGTEAFF.